This record looks at one T cell receptor (beta chain) sequence and its context. The data originate from a study of cytomegalovirus exposure and HLA in healthy donors. This CDR3 has 15 residues. Germline-derived CDR1 and CDR2 are SGHVS and FNYEAQ. Trimming at V came to 0 bases and at J to 3 bases, leaving 4 bases not matched to a gene. PCR was performed using 60 Vbeta and 13 Jbeta primers. TCRdb's copy holds only in-frame clones and misses some; the assay was immunoSEQ multiplex PCR. The sample lists roughly 190,000 clones, 75% to 85% occurring once. The chain employs TRBV7-6 and TRBJ1-2; 7 nucleotides match TRBD1. This receptor was identified in a woman aged 50 to 60 in good health and CMV-seronegative. The specimen was PBMCs. CDR3 region: CASSLAGGTDYGYTF. CDR3 bases: TGTGCCAGCAGCTTAGCAGGGGGGACAGACTATGGCTACACCTTC.